This T cell receptor (beta chain) derives from a study of blood T cell repertoires in COVID-19. Study-level information: In each case, the material was cDNA or gDNA derived from T cells, B-cell-depleted T cells, or PBMCs.

As processed by the authors: Scientists estimated how many nucleated cells there were by amplifying reference gene primers. The table came from immunoSEQ multiplex PCR; TCRdb's copy has only in-frame clones and leaves some out. That table furnishes V, J and clone size, whereas the DNA furnished D and trimming. The data hold some 190,000 clones, with 85% to 90% observed a single time. It was during active infection that Seattle patients were enrolled and then longitudinally followed. The CDR3 is 15 residues long. The V end was cut by 3 bases, the J end by 7 bases, with 15 bases between. Per germline, CDR1 MDHEN and CDR2 SYDVKM.

The TCR sequence derives from a person aged 65-85 years with COVID-19, enrolled during active disease. The sample was peripheral blood. This rearrangement joins TRBV28 to TRBJ1-4, with no clear D. CDR3 sequence reads: CASSFSQVQSEKLFF. The CDR3 DNA reads as TGTGCCAGCAGTTTCAGCCAGGTGCAATCTGAAAAACTGTTTTTT.